Below, 8 T cell receptor beta chains from the same sample are listed, as sequenced in a study of T cells in Graves' hyperthyroidism and ophthalmopathy (dated by TCRdb to the late 2010s). Preparation of the library involved multiplex PCR. Sequencing relied on an Illumina HiSeq 2000. The TCR beta CDR3 regions were amplified from the RNA transcripts. The TCR CDR3 was subjected to a first round of RT-PCR using the HTBI primer set and the Qiagen OneStep RT-PCR kit. TCRdb reprocessing: public reads trimmed at Q25 with fastp, clones called with MiXCR, in-frame beta chains kept. Rows are combined by CDR3 protein, so each entry shows the most common genes and DNA. The sample table records over 200,000 distinct CDR3 sequences; about 17% of these occur just once. 35% to 50% of the sample is in the top ten clones. What was sequenced was blood. These receptors all come from a middle-aged man with Graves' hyperthyroidism.

Notes on this clonotype: Just one base apart from a much larger clone, this may be a read error. The CDR3 loop is CASSQGPWGHNEQFF. The DNA of the CDR3 is TGTGCCAGCAGCCAGGGACCCTGGGGCCACAATGAGCAGTTCTTC. The V and J genes are TRBV3-1 and TRBJ2-1, with D perhaps matching TRBD1 or TRBD2 (5 bases each). V was trimmed by 3 bases and J by 5 bases, leaving 14 bases between them. This CDR3 is built from 15 residues. Germline loops: CDR1 LGHDT, CDR2 YNNKEL (reference sequence).

V gene TRBV28 combines with J gene TRBJ2-2; a weak D match, TRBD1 (5 bases). V was shortened by 3 bases and J by 7 bases, with 12 bases between the two germline ends. From germline, CDR1 is MDHEN and CDR2 SYDVKM. This CDR3 comprises 14 residues. For the CDR3, the DNA is TGTGCCAGCAGTTTGGCAGGGAATGGCGGGGAGCTGTTTTTT. The encoded protein is CASSLAGNGGELFF.

This clonotype was observed at least ten times. The chain recombines TRBV6-2 or TRBV6-3 with TRBJ2-5; D perhaps matches TRBD1 (6 bases). The CDR3 runs to 15 residues. The ends were cut back, 5 bases at V and 5 bases at J, with 18 bases in the middle. Germline CDR1 and CDR2: MNHEY and SVGEGT. The DNA for the CDR3 is TGTGCCAGCAGTCAACCCGGACTGCAGGGGGAGACCCAGTACTTC. This codes for CASSQPGLQGETQYF.

This clonotype was seen ten or more times. The chain combines TRBV28 with TRBJ1-4; 7 bases fit TRBD1. With 5 bases clipped from V and 0 bases from J, the junction kept 9 bases outside the gene matches. CDR1 is MDHEN and CDR2 is SYDVKM in the germline V gene. There are 17 residues in the CDR3. The CDR3 sequence: CASSPWTGPATNEKLFF. As DNA, the CDR3 is TGTGCCAGCAGTCCATGGACAGGACCTGCAACTAATGAAAAACTGTTTTTT.

This clonotype was observed at least ten times. This sequence joins TRBV6-1 and TRBJ1-5; weak D call: TRBD1 (5 bases). CDR3 length equals 15 residues. V lost 0 bases and J 7 bases, leaving 13 bases between the germline ends. The germline gives CDR1 MNHNS, CDR2 SASEGT. The CDR3 here is CASSEAGRFGQPQHF. As DNA, the CDR3 is TGTGCCAGCAGTGAAGCGGGACGCTTTGGGCAGCCCCAGCATTTT.

This clonotype was seen repeatedly, ten times or more. The CDR3 loop reads CAIAGPMTGVNQPQHF. The CDR3 DNA sequence: TGTGCCATTGCGGGGCCTATGACAGGGGTCAATCAGCCCCAGCATTTT. V gene TRBV28 combines with J gene TRBJ1-5, with 8 nucleotides matching TRBD1. The CDR3 is made up of 16 amino acids. V shed 10 bases and J 3 bases; nucleotides not matched to a gene: 14. In germline, CDR1 is MDHEN, CDR2 SYDVKM. Supplemented by reference TRBV28 and TRBJ1-5, the full variable domain reads DVKVTQSSRYLVKRTGEKVFLECVQDMDHENMFWYRQDPGLGLRLIYFSYDVKMKEKGDIPEGYSVSREKKERFSLILESASTNQTSMYLCAIAGPMTGVNQPQHFGDGTRLSIL.

This clonotype turned up a few times. The V call is TRBV7-6, the J call TRBJ2-1; D is possibly TRBD1 or TRBD2 (6 bases each). Germline CDR1 and CDR2: SGHVS and FNYEAQ. This CDR3 contains 14 residues. V was pared by 3 bases and J by 9 bases, with 15 bases between. The CDR3 sequence is CASSLAPGGIEQFF. The CDR3 bases are TGTGCCAGCAGCTTGGCCCCCGGGGGCATTGAGCAGTTCTTC.

This clonotype has at least ten counts. CDR3 nucleotides: TGCGCCAGCAGCCCGGACCCAGATAATTCACCCCTCCACTTT. Translation: CASSPDPDNSPLHF. This sequence joins TRBV5-1 and TRBJ1-6; the D is unclear. Looked up from germline, CDR1 is SGHRS and CDR2 is YFSETQ. V was clipped by 4 bases and J by 5 bases, with 10 bases between them. This CDR3 comprises 14 residues.